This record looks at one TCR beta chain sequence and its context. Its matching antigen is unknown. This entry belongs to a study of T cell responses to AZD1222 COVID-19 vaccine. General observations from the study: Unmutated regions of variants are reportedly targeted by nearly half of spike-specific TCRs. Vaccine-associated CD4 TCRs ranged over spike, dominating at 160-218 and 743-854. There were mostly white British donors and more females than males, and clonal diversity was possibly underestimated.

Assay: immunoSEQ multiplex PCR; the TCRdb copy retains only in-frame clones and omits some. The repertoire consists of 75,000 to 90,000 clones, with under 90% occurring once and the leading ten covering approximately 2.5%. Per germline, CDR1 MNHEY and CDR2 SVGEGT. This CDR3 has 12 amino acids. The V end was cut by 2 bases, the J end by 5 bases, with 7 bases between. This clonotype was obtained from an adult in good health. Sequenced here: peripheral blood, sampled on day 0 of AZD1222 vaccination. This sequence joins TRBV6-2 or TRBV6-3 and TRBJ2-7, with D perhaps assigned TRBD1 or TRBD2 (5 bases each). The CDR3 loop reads CASSYGGHEQYF. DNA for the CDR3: TGTGCCAGCAGTTACGGGGGTCACGAGCAGTACTTC.